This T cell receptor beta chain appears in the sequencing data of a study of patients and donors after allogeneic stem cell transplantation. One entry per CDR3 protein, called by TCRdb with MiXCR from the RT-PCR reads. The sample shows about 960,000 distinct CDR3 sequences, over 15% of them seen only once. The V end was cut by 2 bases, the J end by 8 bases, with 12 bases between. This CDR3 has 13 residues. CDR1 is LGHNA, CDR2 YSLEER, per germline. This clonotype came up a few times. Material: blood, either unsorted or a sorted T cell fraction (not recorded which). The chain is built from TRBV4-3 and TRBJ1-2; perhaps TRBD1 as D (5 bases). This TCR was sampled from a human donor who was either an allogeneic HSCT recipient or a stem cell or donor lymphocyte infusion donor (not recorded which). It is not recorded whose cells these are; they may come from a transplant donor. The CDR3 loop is CASSQRGHGGYTF. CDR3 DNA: TGCGCCAGCAGCCAACGCGGACATGGCGGCTACACCTTC.